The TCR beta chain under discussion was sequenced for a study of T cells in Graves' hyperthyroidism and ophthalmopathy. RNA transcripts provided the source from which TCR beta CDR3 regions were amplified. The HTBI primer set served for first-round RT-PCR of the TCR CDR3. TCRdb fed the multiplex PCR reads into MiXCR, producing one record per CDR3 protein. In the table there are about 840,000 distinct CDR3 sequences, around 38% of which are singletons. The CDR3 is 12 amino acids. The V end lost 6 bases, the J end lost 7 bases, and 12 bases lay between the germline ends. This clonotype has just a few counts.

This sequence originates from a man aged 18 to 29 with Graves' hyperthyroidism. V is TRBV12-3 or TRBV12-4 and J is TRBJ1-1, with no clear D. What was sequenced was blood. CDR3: CASSAGFLEAFF. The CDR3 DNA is TGTGCCAGCAGCGCCGGATTCCTTGAAGCTTTCTTT.